This T cell receptor (beta chain) was recorded in a study of identical twins. General observations from the study: The study drew conclusions from cross-sectional statistical analysis, not from following the same donors.

Template switching, a step in the protocol, added a universal primer site, and cDNA carried unique molecular identifiers. Each CDR3 protein gets one entry after TCRdb re-called the 5' RACE reads with MiXCR. The sample consists of approximately 350,000 distinct CDR3 sequences, roughly 12% of them appearing once. Concerning this clonotype: Its matching antigen is unknown.

Trimming shortened V by 7 bases and J by 7 bases, and 14 bases separated the two germline ends. This CDR3 is 12 amino acids long. CDR1 is SNHLY and CDR2 is FYNNEI in the germline V gene. These data were also filed under a second study, of yellow fever vaccine responses in identical twins. That study adds: Twins showed a vaccine T cell response that reportedly seemed partly convergent, partly personalized.

This receptor was obtained from a woman under 30 in good health. The chain combines TRBV2 with TRBJ2-7, with D possibly TRBD1 on 6 matching bases. The sequenced material came from CD8+ T cells sorted from blood. CDR3 bases: TGTGCCAGCATCTCAGGGGTGAGGGAGCAGTACTTC. Encoded protein: CASISGVREQYF.